Shown below are 28 T cell receptor beta chains from a single sample sequenced in a study of response to subunit inactivated influenza vaccine. TCRdb independently ran MiXCR on the RT-PCR reads; one entry per CDR3 protein. The table lists about 480,000 distinct CDR3 sequences, over 10% of them singletons. The sequences come from PBMCs from blood, collected roughly 6 weeks after vaccination. These receptors came from a man aged 45-65 years who received an inactivated influenza vaccine.

DNA of the CDR3: TGCAGTGTGGCGGGATCCTACGAGCAGTACTTC. Protein sequence: CSVAGSYEQYF. The rearrangement uses TRBV20-1 and TRBJ2-7; D is possibly TRBD2 (6 bases). The length of the CDR3 is 11 residues. With 7 bases removed from V and 1 base from J, the gap between germline ends came to 8 bases. Germline CDR1 reads DFQATT; CDR2 reads SNEGSKA (reference sequence).

This clonotype was seen many times. J is TRBJ2-7 and V is TRBV5-1, with D perhaps TRBD1 (5 bases). The V gene's germline CDR1 is SGHRS and CDR2 YFSETQ. There are 13 residues in the CDR3. Trimming cost V 4 bases and J 1 base, with 9 bases left between them. The CDR3 region is CASSRGPSYEQYF. The DNA for the CDR3 is TGCGCCAGCAGCAGGGGCCCTTCCTACGAGCAGTACTTC.

The chain links TRBV5-1 to TRBJ2-7; 10 nucleotides align to TRBD2. Germline trimming cut 0 bases from V and 2 bases from J; bases unmatched to any gene: 8. CDR3 length: 17 residues. Germline V lookup: CDR1 SGHRS, CDR2 YFSETQ. The CDR3 nucleotides read TGCGCCAGCAGCTTGGGAGTATTAGCGGGAGGCACCTACGAGCAGTACTTC. Translation: CASSLGVLAGGTYEQYF.

The chain joins TRBV11-2 to TRBJ2-5; TRBD1 agrees at 10 bases. CDR3 length equals 16 residues. The V and J ends lost 4 bases and 0 bases, in that order; junction bases with no gene match: 5. Germline CDR1 and CDR2: SGHAT and FQNNGV. CDR3: CASSSGTGVHQETQYF. The CDR3 region has the DNA TGTGCCAGCAGCTCCGGGACAGGGGTCCACCAAGAGACCCAGTACTTC. The complete variable domain, with remaining parts taken from reference TRBV11-2 and TRBJ2-5, reads EAGVAQSPRYKIIEKRQSVAFWCNPISGHATLYWYQQILGQGPKLLIQFQNNGVVDDSQLPKDRFSAERLKGVDSTLKIQPAKLEDSAVYLCASSSGTGVHQETQYFGPGTRLLVL.

The V call is TRBV5-1, the J call TRBJ1-2; weak D call: TRBD1 (6 bases). Germline-derived CDR1 and CDR2 are SGHRS and YFSETQ. Between the trimmed V and J ends, which lost 0 bases and 4 bases, there was a span of 10 bases. The CDR3 consists of 14 residues. CDR3 in amino acids: CASSLGDKVYGYTF. The CDR3 bases are TGCGCCAGCAGCTTGGGGGACAAGGTCTATGGCTACACCTTC.

In its sample, this clonotype was seen a few times. The chain carries TRBV6-2 or TRBV6-3 and TRBJ2-7; 8 bases are a match to TRBD2. The CDR3 runs 20 residues. The germline V gene has CDR1 MNHEY and CDR2 SVGEGT. V lost 0 bases and J lost 12; bases outside the gene matches: 28. CDR3 protein: CASSYSEGLDSTRSLSIWYF. The CDR3 bases are TGTGCCAGCAGTTACTCGGAGGGACTAGACTCTACCCGGTCCCTGAGTATATGGTACTTC.

This clonotype was seen more than once but under ten times. V is TRBV30 and J is TRBJ1-1, with D possibly being TRBD1 (5 bases). V lost 3 bases and J lost 1, with 6 bases in between. The germline V gene has CDR1 GTSNPN and CDR2 SVGIG (reference sequence). This CDR3 is 12 amino acids long. The CDR3: CAWSRANTEAFF. The CDR3 DNA reads TGTGCCTGGAGCAGGGCGAACACTGAAGCTTTCTTT.

This chain joins TRBV7-9 and TRBJ1-1, with 8 bases matching TRBD1. The J segment lost 3 bases and the V segment lost 5 bases, leaving 8 bases of the junction unmatched. The germline V gene encodes CDR1 SEHNR and CDR2 FQNEAQ (reference sequence). The CDR3 has 15 residues. CDR3 DNA: TGTGCCAGCAGCCCAAAACACAGGGGGGACACTGAAGCTTTCTTT. Amino acid sequence: CASSPKHRGDTEAFF.

This sequence joins TRBV7-6 and TRBJ2-3; 11 bases are shared with TRBD2. Germline CDR1 is SGHVS and CDR2 is FNYEAQ. The CDR3 is 18 residues long. The ends lost 5 bases at V and 4 bases at J; junction bases unmatched: 14. Here the CDR3 DNA reads TGTGCCAGCAGCCCACGCCCTTTAGCGGGGGGGCATTCAGATACGCAGTATTTT. As protein: CASSPRPLAGGHSDTQYF.

This clonotype was counted between two and nine times. The chain combines TRBV6-2 or TRBV6-3 with TRBJ2-5, with D tentatively TRBD2 (6 bases). The CDR3 length is 15 residues. Germline V gives CDR1 MNHEY, CDR2 SVGEGT. The V end lost 8 bases, the J end lost 5 bases, and 21 bases lay between the germline ends. The CDR3 nucleotides are TGTGCCAGCGCCCGGAGGGCGGGAAGAGGGGAGACCCAGTACTTC. Its translation: CASARRAGRGETQYF.

This sequence joins TRBV5-1 and TRBJ2-5; TRBD2 might be the D (5 bases). The germline V gene encodes CDR1 SGHRS and CDR2 YFSETQ. This CDR3 is 13 amino acids long. V was clipped by 7 bases and J by 4 bases, with 14 bases between them. In DNA, the CDR3 is TGCGCCAGCTACAGCGGATTTAGAGAGACCCAGTACTTC. This sequence encodes CASYSGFRETQYF.

This clonotype showed up just a few times. The rearrangement uses TRBV7-2 and TRBJ2-7; D tentatively reads TRBD1 or TRBD2 (5 bases each). CDR3 length equals 15 residues. Trimming left V 11 bases short and J 0 bases short, with 20 bases between. Germline V gene data show CDR1 as SGHTA and CDR2 as FQGNSA. CDR3: CALSLPGASSYEQYF. The CDR3 nucleotides are TGTGCCCTCTCCCTGCCCGGGGCTAGCTCCTACGAGCAGTACTTC.

The chain is built from TRBV20-1 and TRBJ2-3; 9 bases fit TRBD2. J lost 5 bases, V lost 5 bases, and 8 bases had no gene match. This CDR3 contains 14 residues. CDR1 is DFQATT, CDR2 SNEGSKA, per germline (reference sequence). The CDR3 loop is CSACSSGVRDTQYF. Written as DNA, the CDR3 is TGCAGTGCTTGTTCTAGCGGGGTGAGAGATACGCAGTATTTT.

V and J are TRBV5-1 and TRBJ1-2; 8 nucleotides line up with TRBD1. Germline CDR1 is SGHRS and CDR2 is YFSETQ. V was pared by 4 bases and J by 7 bases, with 9 bases of the junction left unmatched. The CDR3 loop spans 14 amino acids. The CDR3 spells CASSHADRESGYTF. The CDR3 nucleotides read TGCGCCAGCAGCCACGCGGACAGGGAAAGTGGCTACACCTTC.

Ten or more counts support this clonotype. The chain recombines TRBV6-1 with TRBJ2-1; possibly TRBD2 for D (7 bases). Trimming cost V 1 base and J 11 bases, with 12 bases left between them. The CDR3 totals 13 residues. Germline loops: CDR1 MNHNS, CDR2 SASEGT. The DNA for the CDR3 is TGTGCCAGCAGTGAAGGGGAGGGGACAAAGCAGTTCTTC. Translation gives CASSEGEGTKQFF.

This clonotype was counted a few times. The chain is built from TRBV20-1 and TRBJ2-1, with 9 bases lining up with TRBD1. CDR1 and CDR2 from the germline V gene are DFQATT and SNEGSKA (reference sequence). V shed 5 bases and J 3 bases; nucleotides not matched to a gene: 5. The CDR3 has 14 residues. The DNA of the CDR3 is TGCAGTGCTCAACGGGACAGGGACTACAATGAGCAGTTCTTC. This translates into CSAQRDRDYNEQFF.

The V call is TRBV7-2, the J call TRBJ2-5; 9 nucleotides line up with TRBD1. The J segment lost 3 bases and the V segment lost 0 bases, leaving 2 bases of the junction unmatched. CDR1 SGHTA and CDR2 FQGNSA come from the germline V gene. The CDR3 length is 15 residues. The DNA of the CDR3 is TGTGCCAGCAGCTTAGCGGGGACAGGGAAAGAGACCCAGTACTTC. As protein: CASSLAGTGKETQYF.

This clonotype was seen many times. The chain couples TRBV20-1 to TRBJ1-1; D unresolved. The ends were cut back, 1 base at V and 1 base at J, with 10 bases in the middle. The CDR3 contains 14 residues. Germline V gene sequence: CDR1 DFQATT, CDR2 SNEGSKA (reference sequence). This CDR3 is CSARGPRRNTEAFF. The DNA for the CDR3 is TGCAGTGCTAGAGGCCCGCGGCGGAACACTGAAGCTTTCTTT.

For this clonotype: The junction departs from germline at one end; a sequencing error may be responsible. The rearrangement uses TRBV9 and TRBJ2-1; 9 bases agree with TRBD2. Germline V gives CDR1 SGDLS, CDR2 YYNGEE. The CDR3 has 15 amino acids. The CDR3 loop reads CASSPTGTSQNEQSF. The CDR3 DNA reads TGTGCCAGCAGCCCAACCGGGACTAGCCAAAATGAGCAGTCCTTC.

This clonotype was seen at least ten times. The chain employs TRBV5-1 and TRBJ2-7, with D perhaps matching TRBD1 (5 bases). Germline V lookup: CDR1 SGHRS, CDR2 YFSETQ. This CDR3 spans 11 amino acids. V gave up 5 bases and J gave up 6 bases, with 9 bases separating them. The chain's CDR3 is CASSTQGEQYF. DNA of the CDR3: TGCGCCAGCAGTACCCAGGGCGAGCAGTACTTC.

V and J are TRBV12-3 or TRBV12-4 and TRBJ2-7; 10 nucleotides line up with TRBD2. J lost 6 bases, V lost 5 bases, and 4 bases had no gene match. This CDR3 contains 13 residues. CDR3 region: CASSPRLAGEQYF. The CDR3, as DNA: TGTGCCAGCAGTCCCAGACTAGCGGGCGAGCAGTACTTC.

This clonotype was counted only a few times. This chain uses TRBV20-1 with TRBJ2-7, with 10 bases lining up with TRBD2. The germline CDR1 and CDR2 sequences are DFQATT and SNEGSKA (reference sequence). V trimming: 4 bases; J trimming: 6 bases; junction bases outside the gene matches: 12. The CDR3 is 15 amino acids. The CDR3 DNA sequence: TGCAGTGCTAACCCTAGCGGGAGAGGGTTGGGCGAGCAGTACTTC. This gives the protein CSANPSGRGLGEQYF.

The CDR3 loop is CASSSGSRQEQYF. CDR3 DNA: TGTGCCAGCAGCTCCGGATCGCGGCAGGAGCAGTACTTC. The chain uses TRBV5-5 and TRBJ2-7; D unclear. The germline V and J ends were trimmed by 3 bases and 7 bases, with 14 bases remaining between them. Germline assignment: CDR1 SGHKS and CDR2 YYEKEE (reference sequence). CDR3 length: 13 amino acids.

In this sample, this clonotype turned up a few times. The chain links TRBV6-5 to TRBJ2-7; 7 positions match TRBD2. Germline V CDR1 and CDR2: MNHEY, SVGAGI. The CDR3 is made up of 15 amino acids. Unmatched junction bases numbered 5, after V lost 2 bases and J lost 1 base. The CDR3 DNA is TGTGCCAGCAGTTACAGTACTAGCGTGTCCTACGAGCAGTACTTC. It specifies CASSYSTSVSYEQYF.

The V and J genes are TRBV11-2 and TRBJ2-1; the D call may be TRBD1 or TRBD2 (5 bases each). The CDR3 is made up of 15 amino acids. The germline CDR1 and CDR2 sequences are SGHAT and FQNNGV. Trimming took off 4 bases at V and 9 bases at J, with 19 bases between the two ends. The CDR3 sequence: CASSWAGTLRGEQFF. Here the CDR3 DNA reads TGTGCCAGCAGCTGGGCCGGGACCTTAAGGGGTGAGCAGTTCTTC.

The chain links TRBV6-2 or TRBV6-3 to TRBJ2-7, with 8 bases identical to TRBD2. V was pared by 5 bases and J by 0 bases, with 6 bases of the junction left unmatched. The CDR3 contains 15 residues. Germline V gene data show CDR1 as MNHEY and CDR2 as SVGEGT. CDR3 protein: CASSDPSGGSYEQYF. The CDR3, as DNA: TGTGCCAGCAGTGATCCCAGCGGGGGCTCCTACGAGCAGTACTTC.

In its sample, this clonotype was seen a few times. The V call is TRBV10-3, the J call TRBJ2-7, with TRBD1 identical over 9 bases. This CDR3 has 13 amino acids. Germline trimming cut 6 bases from V and 3 bases from J; bases unmatched to any gene: 3. Germline loops: CDR1 ENHRY, CDR2 SYGVKD. CDR3 sequence reads: CAIREDRGYEQYF. The DNA of the CDR3 is TGTGCCATCAGAGAGGACAGGGGCTACGAGCAGTACTTC.

The chain has TRBV7-2 and TRBJ2-5; perhaps TRBD2 as D (6 bases). Between the trimmed V and J ends, which lost 5 bases and 2 bases, there was a span of 15 bases. The CDR3 covers 15 residues. Germline CDR1 reads SGHTA; CDR2 reads FQGNSA. CDR3: CASSPLFRGQETQYF. CDR3 DNA sequence: TGTGCCAGCAGCCCTTTGTTTCGGGGGCAAGAGACCCAGTACTTC.